A single sample is the source of the 13 T cell receptor beta chains below, sequenced in a study of molecular identifiers for immune sequencing clone quantification. One entry per CDR3 protein results from TCRdb running MiXCR on the PCR reads. The sample includes approximately 550,000 distinct CDR3 sequences, about 26% of them seen just once. The material sequenced was naive CD8+ T cells from blood, with Jurkat cell RNA spiked in. Subset in this sample: FACS-sorted CD8+CD4-CCR7+CD45RA+ naive T cells. The receptor source for this set is a human donor in good health. Some libraries in this study had Jurkat cell RNA spiked in.

This clonotype was counted many times. The V and J genes are TRBV12-3 or TRBV12-4 and TRBJ2-7; 7 bases are shared with TRBD1. The CDR3 extends over 13 amino acids. V was clipped by 6 bases and J by 6 bases; unmatched bases: 8. CDR3 sequence (DNA): TGTGCCAGCAGCCCTACAGGGGTCCTCGAGCAGTACTTC. It is translated as CASSPTGVLEQYF.

The gene calls are TRBV27 and TRBJ1-5; TRBD1 aligns across 7 bases. The CDR3 contains 15 residues. The V gene end was trimmed by 4 bases and the J gene end by 6 bases; junction bases not matched to a gene: 9. The germline CDR1 and CDR2 sequences are MNHEY and SMNVEV (reference sequence). CDR3 sequence: CASSSLGGGGQPQHF. The DNA of the CDR3 is TGTGCCAGCAGTTCGCTCGGAGGGGGCGGTCAGCCCCAGCATTTT.

This clonotype was counted a few times. Being one base from a much bigger clone, this may be a read error. This chain links TRBV2 with TRBJ1-1; 7 bases line up with TRBD1. Per the germline V gene, CDR1 is SNHLY and CDR2 is FYNNEI. The CDR3 covers 12 residues. V dropped 6 bases and J dropped 6; count of bases not matched to a gene: 4. The CDR3 DNA sequence: TGTGCCAGCAGGGGGGGACAGTCTGAAGCTTTCTTT. It specifies CASRGGQSEAFF.

This chain uses TRBV11-2 with TRBJ2-3, with 12 nucleotides matching TRBD1. The CDR3 runs to 16 residues. The germline V gene encodes CDR1 SGHAT and CDR2 FQNNGV. J gave up 5 bases and V 5 bases, and 8 bases lay outside the gene matches. The CDR3, as DNA: TGTGCCAGCAGCCGACGAGGGACAGGGGGCCAAGATACGCAGTATTTT. Its translation: CASSRRGTGGQDTQYF.

The genes are TRBV7-9 and TRBJ1-1, with no clear D. Germline lookup yields CDR1 SEHNR and CDR2 FQNEAQ (reference sequence). This CDR3 region has 12 residues. Trimming removed 2 bases from V and 14 bases from J, with 15 bases in between. CDR3 sequence: CASSLRHHRGFF. The CDR3, as DNA: TGTGCCAGCAGCTTAAGGCACCACCGAGGCTTCTTT.

The sample holds many counts of this clonotype. The CDR3 DNA reads TGTGCCAGCAGCAAGGGATCGTGGCCCCAGCATTTT. Protein product: CASSKGSWPQHF. The chain joins TRBV7-9 to TRBJ1-5, with D hard to call. CDR3 length: 12 residues. Trimming shortened V by 5 bases and J by 9 bases, and 11 bases separated the two germline ends. Germline V CDR1 and CDR2: SEHNR, FQNEAQ (reference sequence).

This clonotype was picked up a small number of times. The V call is TRBV30, the J call TRBJ2-1; D remains ambiguous. This CDR3 comprises 18 residues. V dropped 3 bases and J dropped 0 bases, with 21 bases sitting between them. The germline V gene encodes CDR1 GTSNPN and CDR2 SVGIG (reference sequence). CDR3 amino acids: CAWSDPAAGRSSYNEQFF. The DNA of the CDR3 is TGTGCCTGGAGCGACCCAGCCGCCGGGCGAAGCTCCTACAATGAGCAGTTCTTC.

This clonotype was observed once. With a much larger clone just one base away, this may be a read error. Here the CDR3 reads CSGIFPDRSQPRHF. The CDR3 DNA reads TGCAGCGGCATTTTTCCCGACAGGTCACAGCCCCGGCATTTT. The chain joins TRBV29-1 to TRBJ1-5, with a tentative D call TRBD1 (6 bases). The length of the CDR3 is 14 residues. Germline V CDR1 and CDR2: SQVTM, ANQGSEA.

The chain links TRBV7-9 to TRBJ1-2; possibly TRBD1 for D (5 bases). The CDR3 loop spans 16 amino acids. V was pared by 3 bases and J by 12 bases, with 26 bases between. CDR1 and CDR2 (germline): SEHNR, FQNEAQ (reference sequence). CDR3 nucleotide sequence: TGTGCCAGCAGCTTTAGTGGGATATCTGGGGCAGCGCTAGACACCTTC. Its translation is CASSFSGISGAALDTF.

This clonotype was detected a few times. The chain combines TRBV12-3 or TRBV12-4 with TRBJ2-2, with TRBD1 matching 10 bases. The V segment lost 5 bases and the J segment 5 bases; nucleotides outside the gene matches: 5. This CDR3 is built from 15 residues. The CDR3 here is CASSTGDRGTGELFF. The CDR3 DNA follows: TGTGCCAGCAGTACCGGGGACAGGGGAACCGGGGAGCTGTTTTTT.

The gene calls are TRBV19 and TRBJ2-3, with D possibly TRBD2 on 5 matching bases. From germline, CDR1 is LNHDA and CDR2 SQIVND (reference sequence). The CDR3 spans 15 residues. The V end lost 3 bases, the J end lost 4 bases, and 14 bases lay between the germline ends. CDR3 coding DNA: TGTGCCAGTAGTATGGGAGCGTCGTTCGCAGATACGCAGTATTTT. Protein sequence: CASSMGASFADTQYF.

This clonotype was seen many times. The chain recombines TRBV7-9 with TRBJ2-7; TRBD2 might be the D (5 bases). CDR3 length equals 14 residues. Germline-derived CDR1 and CDR2 are SEHNR and FQNEAQ (reference sequence). The V gene lost 0 bases and the J gene lost 4 bases, with 10 bases spanning the gap. CDR3 protein: CASSLAGVRYEQYF. DNA of the CDR3: TGTGCCAGCAGCTTAGCGGGAGTGCGGTACGAGCAGTACTTC.

In this sample, this clonotype turned up once. This may stem from a read error, because a much larger clone lies one nucleotide away. In this CDR3 the conserved last residue, phenylalanine or tryptophan, is missing, so a read error is likely. The chain recombines TRBV28 with TRBJ2-7, with no clear D. Germline V gene data show CDR1 as MDHEN and CDR2 as SYDVKM. The CDR3 covers 11 residues. V lost 5 bases to trimming and J lost 3 bases, with 5 bases between them. The CDR3 protein is CASSPYYEQYL. The DNA for the CDR3 is TGTGCCAGCAGTCCGTACTACGAGCAGTACCTC.